The sequence of this TCR beta chain was determined in a study of shared clonotypes between healthy human individuals. Points from the study as a whole: Rarefaction analysis demonstrated incomplete sorted-subset sequencing notwithstanding large depth.

This clone was seen a few times. The antigen is not known. The CD4+ fraction was divided into a CD45RA+ naive subset and a CD45RA-negative memory subset. Here immunoSEQ multiplex PCR was the method, and the copy in TCRdb shows in-frame clones only, minus some. In the table there are some 2,000,000 clones, approximately 96% of which are singletons. This CDR3 is 16 amino acids long. The junction had 8 bases not matched to a gene; V was cut back by 4 bases and J by 1 base. Looked up from germline, CDR1 is MNHNY and CDR2 is SVGAGI (reference sequence). The sequence was collected from a man younger than 35 in good health. Sequencing used naive CD4+ T cells sorted from blood. Noted subset: CD45RA+ positively selected. The V call is TRBV6-6, the J call TRBJ2-7, with TRBD1 identical over 9 bases. The CDR3, as DNA: TGTGCCAGCAGTTCCGGGACAGGGTTATTTTCCTACGAGCAGTACTTC. Its protein product is CASSSGTGLFSYEQYF.